This TCR beta chain was sequenced for a study of shared clonotypes between healthy human individuals. This table comes from immunoSEQ multiplex PCR, and its TCRdb copy is limited to in-frame clones, with some not included. The table records 560,000 or so clones, 96% of them present only once. This CDR3 contains 14 residues. CDR1 and CDR2 (germline): MNHEY, SVGAGI. V lost 2 bases, J lost 1 base, and 5 bases lay in between. CD45RO-negative, CCR7-selected cells formed the naive CD8 fraction, which excluded terminally differentiated effector memory CD45RA+ cells. Donation came from healthy HIV-negative adults that had no recent acute infections or vaccinations. The donors were all Caucasian adults (living in Nashville, Tennessee).

The gene calls are TRBV6-5 and TRBJ2-2; D not certain. Sequencing used naive CD8+ T cells sorted from blood. The receptor was derived from a woman aged 30 to 39 in good health. This CDR3 reads CASSYQENTGELFF. The CDR3 region has the DNA TGTGCCAGCAGTTACCAAGAGAACACCGGGGAGCTGTTTTTT.